This T cell receptor (beta chain) was captured by sequencing in a study of T-cell reconstitution after alpha-beta-depleted transplantation in children. This clonotype has a count of ten or more. Its cognate antigen is unknown. A TCRbeta library incorporating unique molecular identifiers was prepared. TCRdb called the PCR reads again in MiXCR, with one record for every CDR3 protein. The sample shows roughly 70,000 distinct CDR3 sequences, over 4.5% of them seen only once. Notes on the study in general: Newly produced T cells mostly accounted for T-cell counts and diversity one year post-transplant.

Looked up from germline, CDR1 is DFQATT and CDR2 is SNEGSKA (reference sequence). The CDR3 is made up of 17 amino acids. The V and J ends lost 6 bases and 0 bases respectively, with 21 bases between them. The clonotype comes from a boy younger than two who had a stem cell transplant for acute myeloid leukemia, so the T cells may come from the graft donor. Sequencing was performed on PBMCs, mostly from graft donor cells, taken 180 days after TCRalphabeta/CD19-depleted stem cell transplant. The chain is built from TRBV20-1 and TRBJ2-1; possibly TRBD1 or TRBD2 for D (5 bases each). CDR3 in DNA: TGCAGTGCCCACCGGGGATCGGGGCCGAGCTCCTACAATGAGCAGTTCTTC. The encoded protein is CSAHRGSGPSSYNEQFF.